A selection of T cell receptor beta chains follows, all from one sample in a study of blood T cells in healthy people across ages. TCRdb used MiXCR to reprocess the 5' RACE reads, holding one entry per CDR3 protein. The sample contains about 1 million distinct CDR3 sequences, under 45% of which appear only once. The sample consisted of blood. Source of these receptors: a woman in her sixties or seventies in good health. The CDR3 runs from the conserved cysteine through the conserved F or W. D genes are given only for firm matches. Expanded clones get a size class; other rows say once, few or many, or leave the size out.

many	TRBD1	TRBV7-2	TRBJ1-4	CASSSFRGTGEKLFF	TGTGCCAGCAGCTCCTTCAGGGGGACGGGCGAAAAACTGTTTTTT
.	.	TRBV20-1	TRBJ1-1	CSATRGSNLNTEAFF	TGCAGTGCTACAAGGGGATCTAATCTTAACACTGAAGCTTTCTTT
.	.	TRBV12-3/TRBV12-4	TRBJ1-6	CASTLKNSPLHF	TGTGCCAGCACCCTAAAAAATTCACCCCTCCACTTT
few	TRBD1	TRBV20-1	TRBJ1-2	CSARDRQGARGYTF	TGCAGTGCTAGAGATAGACAGGGGGCGAGGGGCTACACCTTC
few	.	TRBV11-2	TRBJ2-1	CASSRTRRTANSYNEQFF	TGTGCCAGCAGCCGCACAAGAAGGACTGCAAACTCCTACAATGAGCAGTTCTTC
.	.	TRBV20-1	TRBJ2-7	CSASQDPSGVEQYF	TGCAGTGCTAGTCAGGACCCATCAGGGGTCGAGCAGTACTTC
few	.	TRBV20-1	TRBJ2-2	CSARVLGAGDTGELFF	TGCAGTGCTAGAGTTTTGGGGGCAGGGGACACCGGGGAGCTGTTTTTT
few	TRBD2	TRBV5-1	TRBJ2-1	CASRDGTSGNEQFF	TGCGCCAGCAGAGACGGGACTAGCGGCAATGAGCAGTTCTTC
.	TRBD2	TRBV27	TRBJ2-7	CASSPGSGPYEQYF	TGTGCCAGCAGTCCCGGTAGCGGGCCCTACGAGCAGTACTTC
.	.	TRBV13	TRBJ2-1	CASSSTFSYNEQFF	TGTGCCAGCAGCTCCACTTTCTCCTACAATGAGCAGTTCTTC
few	.	TRBV27	TRBJ2-1	CASSPTLRGVRVHEQFF	TGTGCCAGCAGTCCGACTCTTAGGGGGGTTCGGGTCCATGAGCAGTTCTTC
.	TRBD1	TRBV20-1	TRBJ2-7	CSARVPGQGGEQYF	TGCAGTGCTAGAGTGCCGGGACAGGGGGGCGAGCAGTACTTC
.	.	TRBV27	TRBJ2-7	CASSLRRGGLYNEQYF	TGTGCCAGCAGCCTTAGGAGGGGGGGACTTTACAATGAGCAGTACTTC
.	TRBD2	TRBV6-5	TRBJ2-7	CASSWSTSGSFHEQYF	TGTGCCAGCAGTTGGTCAACTAGCGGGAGTTTCCACGAGCAGTACTTC
.	.	TRBV6-5	TRBJ2-7	CASRLQNSYEQYF	TGTGCCAGCAGACTACAGAACTCCTACGAGCAGTACTTC
.	.	TRBV5-4	TRBJ2-3	CASSLGGQDADTQYF	TGTGCCAGCAGCTTGGGTGGGCAGGACGCAGATACGCAGTATTTT
.	TRBD1	TRBV6-1	TRBJ2-3	CASSEATGNWINVDTQYF	TGTGCCAGCAGTGAAGCGACAGGGAATTGGATAAACGTAGATACGCAGTATTTT
.	TRBD2	TRBV12-3/TRBV12-4	TRBJ2-1	CASSLAGGQNEQFF	TGTGCCAGCAGTCTAGCGGGAGGGCAAAATGAGCAGTTCTTC
few	.	TRBV20-1	TRBJ2-5	CSANKGETQYF	TGCAGTGCAAACAAGGGGGAGACCCAGTACTTC
.	.	TRBV10-1	TRBJ2-1	CASSISASNEQFF	TGCGCCAGCAGTATATCAGCCTCCAATGAGCAGTTCTTC
many	.	TRBV7-2	TRBJ2-7	CASSLGVGGYEQYF	TGTGCCAGCAGCTTAGGGGTGGGAGGCTACGAGCAGTACTTC
.	.	TRBV20-1	TRBJ1-2	CSASAAGVYGYTF	TGCAGTGCTAGTGCGGCAGGGGTCTATGGCTACACCTTC
.	TRBD1	TRBV15	TRBJ2-7	CATSRGSGGETYEQYF	TGTGCCACCAGCAGAGGTTCAGGGGGAGAGACCTACGAGCAGTACTTC
few	.	TRBV24-1	TRBJ2-5	CATSDPRQDGETQYF	TGTGCCACCAGTGACCCTCGACAGGACGGAGAGACCCAGTACTTC
few	.	TRBV18	TRBJ2-1	CASSPLVRGDEQFF	TGTGCCAGCTCACCACTCGTGCGTGGAGATGAGCAGTTCTTC
.	.	TRBV20-1	TRBJ1-2	CSARVELNYGYTF	TGCAGTGCTAGAGTCGAGTTAAACTATGGCTACACCTTC
.	.	TRBV9	TRBJ2-7	CASSVRLLQYF	TGTGCCAGCAGCGTAAGGCTACTCCAGTACTTC
.	.	TRBV15	TRBJ2-7	CATSRGYYEQYF	TGTGCCACCAGCAGAGGTTACTACGAGCAGTACTTC
.	TRBD1	TRBV20-1	TRBJ2-7	CSAVRDRVNEQYF	TGCAGTGCTGTCCGGGACAGGGTCAACGAGCAGTACTTC
.	.	TRBV20-1	TRBJ2-3	CSAREGAAPPRDTQYF	TGCAGTGCTAGAGAAGGGGCGGCCCCCCCTAGAGATACGCAGTATTTT
many	.	TRBV9	TRBJ2-5	CASGAPQYF	TGTGCCAGCGGTGCACCCCAGTACTTC
few	TRBD2	TRBV14	TRBJ2-7	CASSPHRTSGRYEQYF	TGTGCCAGCAGCCCTCACCGGACTAGCGGACGGTACGAGCAGTACTTC
.	.	TRBV2	TRBJ2-1	CASRYEGTNYNEQFF	TGTGCCAGCAGGTATGAGGGGACCAACTACAATGAGCAGTTCTTC
.	.	TRBV12-3/TRBV12-4	TRBJ2-1	CASSVAVRGGEQFF	TGTGCCAGCAGTGTAGCGGTAAGAGGAGGTGAGCAGTTCTTC
few	.	TRBV7-2	TRBJ2-3	CASSFTGVGDTQYF	TGTGCCAGCAGCTTTACCGGAGTTGGAGATACGCAGTATTTT
.	TRBD1	TRBV6-2/TRBV6-3	TRBJ1-2	CASRSGTGGNYGYTF	TGTGCCAGCAGATCCGGGACAGGGGGGAACTATGGCTACACCTTC
.	TRBD2	TRBV30	TRBJ2-7	CACEGGAGSYEQYF	TGTGCCTGTGAGGGAGGAGCGGGGTCCTACGAGCAGTACTTC
few	.	TRBV2	TRBJ2-7	CASRRDRTSYEQYF	TGTGCCAGCAGGCGGGACCGCACCTCCTACGAGCAGTACTTC
few	.	TRBV19	TRBJ2-3	CASSIGSGLISTDTQYF	TGTGCCAGTAGTATTGGCTCGGGACTGATTAGCACAGATACGCAGTATTTT
.	.	TRBV6-1	TRBJ1-2	CASSELQLDGYTF	TGTGCCAGCAGTGAACTACAGCTGGATGGCTACACCTTC
.	.	TRBV4-2	TRBJ1-2	CASSPWTGGAPNYGYTF	TGTGCCAGCAGCCCCTGGACGGGGGGCGCCCCTAACTATGGCTACACCTTC
few	.	TRBV27	TRBJ2-6	CASSFMSPAAGTGANVLTF	TGTGCCAGCAGTTTTATGTCCCCGGCGGCGGGGACTGGGGCCAACGTCCTGACTTTC
few	TRBD2	TRBV27	TRBJ2-1	CASSLSAGGPANYNEQFF	TGTGCCAGCAGTTTATCAGCGGGAGGCCCCGCGAACTACAATGAGCAGTTCTTC
.	.	TRBV11-3	TRBJ2-1	CASSLDRGREETQFF	TGTGCCAGCAGCTTAGATCGCGGCAGGGAGGAGACCCAGTTCTTC
few	.	TRBV11-2	TRBJ2-3	CASSWERVPQYF	TGTGCCAGCAGCTGGGAGAGGGTACCGCAGTATTTT
few	.	TRBV10-2	TRBJ2-1	CASSDFWISSKYNEQFF	TGCGCCAGCAGTGACTTCTGGATATCATCGAAATACAATGAGCAGTTCTTC
few	.	TRBV15	TRBJ2-7	CATSRPSGSAGYEQYF	TGTGCCACCAGCAGACCCTCAGGGTCTGCGGGCTACGAGCAGTACTTC
.	.	TRBV18	TRBJ2-7	CASSPNSAYEQYF	TGTGCCAGCTCACCAAACAGTGCCTACGAGCAGTACTTC
.	TRBD1	TRBV6-1	TRBJ1-4	CASSPTEGADINEKLFF	TGTGCCAGCAGTCCGACCGAGGGGGCGGATATTAATGAAAAACTGTTTTTT
.	.	TRBV29-1	TRBJ2-5	CSVDFMGETQYF	TGCAGCGTTGACTTTATGGGAGAGACCCAGTACTTC
.	.	TRBV20-1	TRBJ2-3	CSASDRGAEDTQYF	TGCAGTGCTAGTGATAGGGGGGCAGAAGATACGCAGTATTTT
once	.	TRBV13	TRBJ2-1	CAWLGGRPPYNEQFF	TGTGCCTGGCTAGGGGGGAGGCCCCCCTACAATGAGCAGTTCTTC
.	TRBD2	TRBV6-1	TRBJ2-7	CVSSEVGSGNPYEQYF	TGTGTCAGCAGTGAAGTGGGTAGCGGGAACCCCTACGAGCAGTACTTC
few	.	TRBV7-2	TRBJ2-1	CASSLARTPRGNEQFF	TGTGCCAGCAGCTTAGCACGGACTCCGAGGGGGAATGAGCAGTTCTTC
few	TRBD1	TRBV6-1	TRBJ2-7	CASSEAGWGTGSYEQYF	TGTGCCAGCAGTGAAGCGGGATGGGGGACAGGGTCCTACGAGCAGTACTTC